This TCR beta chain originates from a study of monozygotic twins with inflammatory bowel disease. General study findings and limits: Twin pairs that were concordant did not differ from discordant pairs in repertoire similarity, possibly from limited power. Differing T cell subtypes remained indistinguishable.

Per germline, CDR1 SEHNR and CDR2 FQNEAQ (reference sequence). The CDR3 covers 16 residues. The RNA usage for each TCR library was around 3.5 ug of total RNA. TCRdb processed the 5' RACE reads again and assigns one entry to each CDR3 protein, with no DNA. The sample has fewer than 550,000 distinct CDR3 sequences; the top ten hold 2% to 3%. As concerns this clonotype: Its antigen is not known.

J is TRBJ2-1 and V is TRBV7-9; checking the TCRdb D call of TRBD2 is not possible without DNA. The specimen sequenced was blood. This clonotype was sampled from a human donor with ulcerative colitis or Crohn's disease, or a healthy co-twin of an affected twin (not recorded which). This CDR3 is CASSPPASGQYNEQFF.